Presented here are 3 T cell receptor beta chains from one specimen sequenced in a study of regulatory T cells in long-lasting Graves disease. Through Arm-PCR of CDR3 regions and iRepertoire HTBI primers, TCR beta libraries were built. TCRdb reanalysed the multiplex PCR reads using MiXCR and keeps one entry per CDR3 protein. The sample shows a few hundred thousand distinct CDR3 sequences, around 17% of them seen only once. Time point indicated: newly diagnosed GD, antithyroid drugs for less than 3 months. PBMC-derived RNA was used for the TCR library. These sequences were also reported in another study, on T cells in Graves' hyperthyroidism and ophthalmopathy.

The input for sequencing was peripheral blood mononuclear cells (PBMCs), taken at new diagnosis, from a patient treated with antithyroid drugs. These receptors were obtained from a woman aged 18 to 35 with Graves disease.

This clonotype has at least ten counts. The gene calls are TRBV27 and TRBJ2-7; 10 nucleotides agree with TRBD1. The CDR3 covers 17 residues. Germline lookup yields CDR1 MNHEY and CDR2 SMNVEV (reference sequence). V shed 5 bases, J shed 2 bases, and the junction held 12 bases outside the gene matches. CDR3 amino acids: CASSPQRPGTGAYEQYF. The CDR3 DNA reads TGTGCCAGCAGTCCCCAAAGGCCCGGGACAGGGGCCTACGAGCAGTACTTC.

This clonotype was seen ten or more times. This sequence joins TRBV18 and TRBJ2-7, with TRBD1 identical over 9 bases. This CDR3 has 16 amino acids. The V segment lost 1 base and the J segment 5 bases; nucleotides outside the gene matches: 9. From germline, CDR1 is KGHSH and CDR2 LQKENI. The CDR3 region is CASSPRGTGQVDEQYF. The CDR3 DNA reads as TGTGCCAGCTCACCACGAGGGACAGGGCAAGTGGACGAGCAGTACTTC. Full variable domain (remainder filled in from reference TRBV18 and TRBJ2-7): NAGVMQNPRHLVRRRGQEARLRCSPMKGHSHVYWYRQLPEEGLKFMVYLQKENIIDESGMPKERFSAEFPKEGPSILRIQQVVRGDSAAYFCASSPRGTGQVDEQYFGPGTRLTVT.

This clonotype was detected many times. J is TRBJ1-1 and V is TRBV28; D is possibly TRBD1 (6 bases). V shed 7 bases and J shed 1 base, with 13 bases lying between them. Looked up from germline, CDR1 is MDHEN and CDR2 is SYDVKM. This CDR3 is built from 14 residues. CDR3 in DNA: TGTGCCAGCATTATGGGGGGGCCGAACACTGAAGCTTTCTTT. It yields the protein CASIMGGPNTEAFF.